This T cell receptor beta chain derives from a study of a mutant IDH1 vaccine in newly diagnosed glioma. About the study: Treated patients comprised 62.5% males and around 38% females, mean age roughly 44 years. Patients arrived already treated with radiotherapy, temozolomide, or both, most having had both.

Time point indicated: baseline, week 1 (first vaccination visit). Treatment here: pre-vaccination baseline after standard-of-care therapy. The method was immunoSEQ multiplex PCR; TCRdb's version includes in-frame clones alone and lacks a portion of them. In the table there are tens of thousands of clones, less than 85% of which are singletons. The input for sequencing was PBMCs, taken from a glioma patient treated with radiotherapy, temozolomide or both. The source of this sequence is a man in his fifties or sixties with glioma.

The CDR3 region has the DNA TGTGCCAGCAGCCCAGGACAAAGGAGCTCCTACGAGCAGTACTTC. Its translation: CASSPGQRSSYEQYF. This rearrangement joins TRBV7-9 to TRBJ2-7; maybe TRBD1 (5 bases). This CDR3 spans 15 amino acids. V dropped 5 bases and J dropped 0 bases, with 14 bases sitting between them. Germline CDR1 SEHNR, CDR2 FQNEAQ (reference sequence).